These T cell receptor beta chains were read from a single sample in a study of early stage breast cancer tumors. Assay: immunoSEQ multiplex PCR; the TCRdb copy retains only in-frame clones and omits some. Of about 53,000 clones listed, under 95% are singletons. The sample consisted of blood. The source of these receptors is a person between 65 and 79 years old with breast cancer. Each CDR3 is given with its conserved first and last residue. A D gene is named only where the DNA matches it firmly. Only part of the rows carry a size: once, few, many, or a class if the clone is expanded.

- | TRBD2 | TRBJ2-1 | TRBV5-4 | CASGEGPGYNEQFF | TGTGCCAGCGGGGAGGGACCGGGCTACAATGAGCAGTTCTTC
- | TRBD1 | TRBJ2-5 | TRBV6-6 | CASSTGQGARETQYF | TGTGCCAGCAGTACCGGACAGGGGGCTCGGGAGACCCAGTACTTC
- | - | TRBJ2-5 | TRBV7-9 | CASSPLGGEETQYF | TGTGCCAGCAGCCCACTTGGAGGGGAAGAGACCCAGTACTTC
- | - | TRBJ1-4 | TRBV5-3 | CARSLWQVKREKLFF | TGTGCCAGAAGCTTGTGGCAGGTTAAGCGGGAAAAACTGTTTTTT
once | TRBD1 | TRBJ2-7 | TRBV5-1 | CASSQTGGNYEQYF | TGCGCCAGCAGCCAGACAGGGGGAAACTACGAGCAGTACTTC
- | - | TRBJ2-5 | TRBV30 | CAWSVQGRAQTQYF | TGTGCCTGGAGTGTACAAGGCAGGGCACAGACCCAGTACTTC
- | - | TRBJ1-2 | TRBV19 | CASQVGAYGYTF | TGTGCCAGCCAGGTGGGTGCCTATGGCTACACCTTC
- | - | TRBJ2-2 | TRBV11-2 | CASSPSRSTGELFF | TGTGCCAGCAGCCCGAGTCGTTCCACCGGGGAGCTGTTTTTT
- | - | TRBJ1-1 | TRBV18 | CASSPASNHPSEAFF | TGTGCCAGCTCACCAGCGTCGAACCACCCCTCTGAAGCTTTCTTT
- | - | TRBJ2-7 | TRBV5-6 | CASSLHGTLTVGQYF | TGTGCCAGCAGCTTGCACGGGACTTTGACCGTTGGGCAGTACTTC
once | - | TRBJ2-7 | TRBV19 | CAIESYEQYF | TGTGCCATCGAGTCCTACGAGCAGTACTTC
- | TRBD1 | TRBJ1-1 | TRBV6-6 | CASSYSRQGLEAFF | TGTGCCAGCAGTTACTCCAGACAGGGGCTTGAAGCTTTCTTT
- | TRBD2 | TRBJ2-3 | TRBV11-3 | CASSLGVIAGGATDTQYF | TGTGCCAGCAGCTTAGGGGTAATAGCGGGAGGTGCCACAGATACGCAGTATTTT
- | TRBD1 | TRBJ2-6 | TRBV11-3 | CASSQGATGANVLTF | TGTGCCAGCAGCCAGGGGGCTACTGGGGCCAACGTCCTGACTTTC
- | TRBD2 | TRBJ2-2 | TRBV5-1 | CASSWTSGVNTGELFF | TGCGCCAGCAGCTGGACTAGCGGGGTGAACACCGGGGAGCTGTTTTTT
- | - | TRBJ2-3 | TRBV10-3 | CAISPGSGLRGTDTQYF | TGTGCCATCAGTCCCGGTTCGGGTCTCCGAGGCACAGATACGCAGTATTTT
- | - | TRBJ2-5 | TRBV12-2 | CASRLQVWNREGQTQYF | TGTGCAAGTCGCTTACAAGTTTGGAACAGGGAGGGACAGACCCAGTACTTC
- | TRBD1 | TRBJ2-5 | TRBV7-6 | CASSFGTTGDQETQYF | TGTGCCAGCAGCTTTGGAACTACAGGGGACCAAGAGACCCAGTACTTC
- | TRBD1 | TRBJ1-6 | TRBV5-6 | CASSFGGTGVSPLHF | TGTGCCAGCAGCTTTGGGGGGACAGGGGTTTCACCCCTCCACTTT
- | - | TRBJ2-1 | TRBV10-3 | CAIAEGADEQFF | TGTGCCATTGCGGAGGGGGCGGATGAGCAGTTCTTC
few | TRBD1 | TRBJ1-5 | TRBV5-5 | CASSSTGVGLNQPQHF | TGTGCCAGCAGCTCGACAGGGGTAGGCCTTAATCAGCCCCAGCATTTT
few | - | TRBJ1-1 | TRBV4-1 | CASSQGAGWTEAFF | TGCGCCAGCAGCCAAGGGGCAGGGTGGACTGAAGCTTTCTTT
- | - | TRBJ2-7 | TRBV10-3 | CAISDSSYEQYF | TGTGCCATCAGTGACAGTTCCTACGAGCAGTACTTC
- | TRBD1 | TRBJ1-6 | TRBV6-5 | CASSPTGTGNSPLHF | TGTGCCAGCAGTCCGACCGGGACAGGGAATTCACCCCTCCACTTT